This TCR beta chain was captured by sequencing in a study of blood T cell repertoires in COVID-19. CDR1 is GTSNPN and CDR2 is SVGIG in the germline V gene (reference sequence). Germline trimming cut 8 bases from V and 0 bases from J; bases unmatched to any gene: 6. CDR3 size: 13 residues. Participants were aged roughly 18 to 90 years, lived in 20 to 30 US areas, and enrolled virtually. The repertoire was sequenced with immunoSEQ multiplex PCR; TCRdb's copy has only in-frame clones and lacks some. The sample consists of roughly 240,000 clones, 85% of them appearing once. V gene TRBV30 combines with J gene TRBJ1-1; 7 bases are a match to TRBD1. The origin of this receptor is a woman between 50 and 59 years old with acute COVID-19. Sequencing was done on a sample of PBMCs or T cells enriched from blood (not recorded which). For the CDR3, the DNA is TGTGCCGGGAACAGGGGAGTGAACACTGAAGCTTTCTTT. Amino acids: CAGNRGVNTEAFF.